The 24 T cell receptor beta chains reported below all come from one sample, sequenced in a study of cytomegalovirus exposure and HLA in healthy donors. Sequencing was performed with immunoSEQ multiplex PCR; in TCRdb, only in-frame clones are kept and a portion is missing. Altogether roughly 150,000 clones are present, around 92% being singletons, with the ten largest covering more than 3.5%. Material: PBMCs. Receptors were obtained from a man aged 18 to 30 in good health and CMV-seropositive.

This clone was picked up a small number of times. The chain has TRBV7-9 and TRBJ1-5, with 9 positions matching TRBD1. After removal of 3 bases from V and 8 bases from J, the junction contained 2 bases not matched to a gene. Germline CDR1 SEHNR, CDR2 FQNEAQ (reference sequence). There are 13 residues in the CDR3. The CDR3 sequence: CASSLGQGKPQHF. In DNA form, the CDR3 reads TGTGCCAGCAGCTTGGGACAGGGAAAGCCCCAGCATTTT.

The rearrangement uses TRBV6-5 and TRBJ2-2, with D possibly matching TRBD2 (5 bases). The CDR3 runs 14 residues. V lost 6 bases and J lost 4, with 12 bases in between. Germline-derived CDR1 and CDR2 are MNHEY and SVGAGI. The CDR3: CASRSRGFTGELFF. CDR3 DNA: TGTGCCAGCAGATCTCGGGGATTCACCGGGGAGCTGTTTTTT.

The chain links TRBV29-1 to TRBJ2-5, with 8 positions matching TRBD2. The CDR3 totals 14 residues. J gave up 0 bases and V 5 bases, and 5 bases lay outside the gene matches. The V gene's germline CDR1 is SQVTM and CDR2 ANQGSEA. The CDR3 here is CSVTSGFYQETQYF. CDR3 sequence (DNA): TGCAGCGTTACTAGCGGCTTCTACCAAGAGACCCAGTACTTC.

The rearrangement uses TRBV6-6 and TRBJ1-2; D gene ambiguous. Germline V gene sequence: CDR1 MNHNY, CDR2 SVGAGI (reference sequence). This CDR3 has 14 amino acids. V lost 4 bases and J lost 0, with 9 bases in between. CDR3 DNA: TGTGCCAGCAGTTCAGGTACCACTAACTATGGCTACACCTTC. Protein product: CASSSGTTNYGYTF.

The V gene is TRBV28, the J gene TRBJ1-5, with TRBD1 matching 8 bases. From germline, CDR1 is MDHEN and CDR2 SYDVKM. V dropped 2 bases and J dropped 5; count of bases not matched to a gene: 5. The CDR3 runs to 15 residues. CDR3 in amino acids: CASSLADRAYQPQHF. Here the CDR3 DNA reads TGTGCCAGCAGTTTAGCGGACAGGGCGTATCAGCCCCAGCATTTT.

The gene calls are TRBV9 and TRBJ2-7, with 9 nucleotides matching TRBD2. The CDR3 totals 15 residues. Germline trimming cut 4 bases from V and 2 bases from J; bases unmatched to any gene: 7. The V gene's germline CDR1 is SGDLS and CDR2 YYNGEE. In nucleotides, the CDR3 is TGTGCCAGCAGCTTAGGGCCTAGCGGGACCTACGAGCAGTACTTC. This sequence encodes CASSLGPSGTYEQYF.

This chain links TRBV4-1 with TRBJ1-5, with D perhaps TRBD1 (6 bases). V was pared by 2 bases and J by 2 bases, with 7 bases between. CDR1 MGHRA and CDR2 YSYEKL come from the germline V gene. This CDR3 region has 14 residues. CDR3 in amino acids: CASSQQGRNQPQHF. The CDR3 DNA sequence: TGCGCCAGCAGCCAACAGGGGCGCAATCAGCCCCAGCATTTT.

This clone was seen only once. The chain employs TRBV5-4 and TRBJ2-4; 11 bases fit TRBD1. This CDR3 is 13 amino acids long. Trimming cost V 8 bases and J 10 bases; bases outside gene matches: 8. Germline V CDR1 and CDR2: SGHNT, YYREEE (reference sequence). CDR3 bases: TGTGCCAGTGGGGGACAGGGGGACGGTATTCAGTACTTC. It is translated as CASGGQGDGIQYF. Variable domain in full (rest from reference TRBV5-4 and TRBJ2-4): ETGVTQSPTHLIKTRGQQVTLRCSSQSGHNTVSWYQQALGQGPQFIFQYYREEENGRGNFPPRFSGLQFPNYSSELNVNALELDDSALYLCASGGQGDGIQYFGAGTRLSVL.

The V and J genes are TRBV2 and TRBJ2-1, with 8 bases identical to TRBD2. CDR3 length equals 16 residues. Germline V CDR1 and CDR2: SNHLY, FYNNEI. The V segment lost 8 bases and the J segment 3 bases; nucleotides outside the gene matches: 12. DNA for the CDR3: TGTGCCAGCCTTACCCCAGCGGGAGTTAACTACAATGAGCAGTTCTTC. It yields the protein CASLTPAGVNYNEQFF.

The J gene is TRBJ2-6, the V gene TRBV9, with D perhaps TRBD1 (6 bases). The CDR3 is 16 residues long. Trimming pared 2 bases from V and 2 bases from J, leaving 11 bases between. The germline V gene has CDR1 SGDLS and CDR2 YYNGEE. CDR3 nucleotides: TGTGCCAGCAGCGTTCTACACAGGGCTGGGGCCAACGTCCTGACTTTC. Protein: CASSVLHRAGANVLTF.

Concerning this clone: At one end, the junction sequence differs from germline, possibly due to a read error. J is TRBJ2-2 and V is TRBV7-7; D not resolved. This CDR3 is 14 amino acids long. CDR1 SSHAT and CDR2 FNYEAQ come from the germline V gene (reference sequence). In DNA, the CDR3 is TGTGCTAGCAGCTTATATTCGAACACCGGGGAGCTGTTTTTT. Protein sequence: CASSLYSNTGELFF.

V and J are TRBV11-2 and TRBJ1-2; 7 bases line up with TRBD1. V shed 1 base, J shed 8 bases, and the junction held 10 bases outside the gene matches. Germline CDR1 and CDR2: SGHAT and FQNNGV. This CDR3 spans 15 amino acids. CDR3 loop: CASSLGGQAGRGYTF. The CDR3 nucleotides read TGTGCCAGCAGCTTAGGCGGACAGGCGGGAAGAGGCTACACCTTC.

The chain couples TRBV6-1 to TRBJ1-4; unclear D gene. The germline V gene has CDR1 MNHNS and CDR2 SASEGT. V was clipped by 10 bases and J by 6 bases, with 21 bases between them. CDR3 length: 15 amino acids. CDR3 in amino acids: CATARSRDFDEKLFF. The CDR3 DNA follows: TGTGCCACCGCACGCTCTCGGGATTTTGATGAAAAACTGTTTTTT.

The chain joins TRBV30 to TRBJ1-5, with TRBD1 as a possible D gene (5 bases). V was shortened by 2 bases and J by 5 bases, with 19 bases between the two germline ends. The CDR3 has 16 residues. Germline V CDR1 and CDR2: GTSNPN, SVGIG (reference sequence). This chain's CDR3 is CAWSRFGRVADQPQHF. CDR3 nucleotides: TGTGCCTGGAGTAGGTTCGGCAGGGTCGCCGATCAGCCCCAGCATTTT.

This clone was picked up one time. The chain couples TRBV7-8 to TRBJ2-7; D possibly corresponds to TRBD2 (6 bases). Germline V CDR1 and CDR2: SGHVS, FQNEAQ. The CDR3 consists of 13 residues. V dropped 1 base and J dropped 7 bases, with 11 bases sitting between them. The CDR3 nucleotides are TGTGCCAGCAGCTTAGTACTAGCTAGTGAGCAGTACTTC. Translated, it gives CASSLVLASEQYF. Filled out from reference TRBV7-8 and TRBJ2-7, the complete variable domain reads GAGVSQSPRYKVAKRGQDVALRCDPISGHVSLFWYQQALGQGPEFLTYFQNEAQLDKSGLPSDRFFAERPEGSVSTLKIQRTQQEDSAVYLCASSLVLASEQYFGPGTRLTVT.

This chain uses TRBV25-1 with TRBJ2-3; no firm D call. The CDR3 runs to 12 residues. The V gene's germline CDR1 is MGHDK and CDR2 SYGVNS. Trimming left V 3 bases short and J 4 bases short, with 5 bases between. CDR3 in amino acids: CASSDLPDTQYF. CDR3 nucleotide sequence: TGTGCCAGCAGTGATCTCCCAGATACGCAGTATTTT. The full variable domain, its missing parts supplied by reference TRBV25-1 and TRBJ2-3, is EADIYQTPRYLVIGTGKKITLECSQTMGHDKMYWYQQDPGMELHLIHYSYGVNSTEKGDLSSESTVSRIRTEHFPLTLESARPSHTSQYLCASSDLPDTQYFGPGTRLTVL.

The chain uses TRBV6-6 and TRBJ1-1, with 7 bases aligning to TRBD1. Germline V lookup: CDR1 MNHNY, CDR2 SVGAGI (reference sequence). J lost 2 bases, V lost 5 bases, and 8 bases had no gene match. CDR3 size: 15 residues. The DNA for the CDR3 is TGTGCCAGCAGTCCCAGGGGGATACTAAACACTGAAGCTTTCTTT. Amino acids: CASSPRGILNTEAFF.

The chain carries TRBV9 and TRBJ1-4, with D possibly matching TRBD1 (6 bases). CDR3 length: 16 amino acids. The germline V gene encodes CDR1 SGDLS and CDR2 YYNGEE. V was pared by 4 bases and J by 6 bases, with 19 bases between. As DNA, the CDR3 is TGTGCCAGCAGCCCACGATGGGGGGGGCGGGATGAAAAACTGTTTTTT. Its protein is CASSPRWGGRDEKLFF.

This clone is a singleton in its sample. The genes are TRBV27 and TRBJ2-3; 7 bases are a match to TRBD2. CDR3 length: 17 amino acids. The V gene's germline CDR1 is MNHEY and CDR2 SMNVEV (reference sequence). The V and J ends lost 2 bases and 3 bases, in that order; junction bases with no gene match: 11. CDR3 in amino acids: CASSLGSSGGSTDTQYF. CDR3 nucleotide sequence: TGTGCCAGCAGTTTAGGCTCGTCCGGCGGGAGTACAGATACGCAGTATTTT.

The genes are TRBV29-1 and TRBJ1-2; no firm D call. V was trimmed by 8 bases and J by 8 bases, leaving 6 bases between them. Germline V CDR1 and CDR2: SQVTM, ANQGSEA. This CDR3 is 8 amino acids long. The CDR3 is CSTTGYTF. For the CDR3, the DNA is TGCAGCACCACAGGCTACACCTTC.

Details on this clone: This specimen includes other DNA sequences encoding the same CDR3. DNA for the CDR3: TGCGCCAGCAGCTTGAGTACAGGGTCCTCTGGAAACACCATATATTTT. It codes for CASSLSTGSSGNTIYF. This chain connects TRBV5-1 to TRBJ1-3, with a weak D call TRBD1 (6 bases). Germline loops: CDR1 SGHRS, CDR2 YFSETQ. The ends were cut back, 1 base at V and 0 bases at J, with 11 bases in the middle. This CDR3 is 16 amino acids long.

The gene calls are TRBV7-9 and TRBJ2-5; TRBD1 agrees at 12 bases. V dropped 8 bases and J dropped 5; count of bases not matched to a gene: 12. CDR1 is SEHNR, CDR2 FQNEAQ, per germline (reference sequence). The CDR3 has 16 residues. CDR3 DNA sequence: TGTGCCAGCGGGACAGGGGGCTTCGAGGATTGGGAGACCCAGTACTTC. This encodes CASGTGGFEDWETQYF.

The table lists this clone with a count of one. This chain links TRBV10-3 with TRBJ2-3; 13 nucleotides line up with TRBD2. Germline V lookup: CDR1 ENHRY, CDR2 SYGVKD. J lost 4 bases, V lost 3 bases, and 10 bases had no gene match. This CDR3 has 18 amino acids. This CDR3 is CAISESRTSGSFADTQYF. For the CDR3, the DNA is TGTGCCATCAGTGAATCAAGGACTAGCGGGAGTTTCGCAGATACGCAGTATTTT.

This clone was detected once. The chain joins TRBV25-1 to TRBJ2-5; 10 bases map to TRBD2. This CDR3 has 14 amino acids. From germline, CDR1 is MGHDK and CDR2 SYGVNS. J gave up 4 bases and V 5 bases, and 4 bases lay outside the gene matches. CDR3 DNA sequence: TGTGCCAGCAGTCAAGCGGGAGGGGGAGAGACCCAGTACTTC. Encoded protein: CASSQAGGGETQYF.